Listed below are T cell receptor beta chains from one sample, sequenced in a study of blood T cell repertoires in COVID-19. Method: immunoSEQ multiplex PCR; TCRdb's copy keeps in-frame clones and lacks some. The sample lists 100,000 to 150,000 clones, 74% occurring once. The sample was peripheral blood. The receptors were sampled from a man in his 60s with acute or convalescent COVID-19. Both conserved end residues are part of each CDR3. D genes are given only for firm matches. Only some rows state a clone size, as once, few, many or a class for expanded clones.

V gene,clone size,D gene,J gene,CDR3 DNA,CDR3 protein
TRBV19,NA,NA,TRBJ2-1,TGTGCCAGTAGTATAGCGGGGAACTCCTACAATGAGCAGTTCTTC,CASSIAGNSYNEQFF
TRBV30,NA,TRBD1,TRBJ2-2,TGTGCCTGGAGTTCGGGACAGGGCACCGGGGAGCTGTTTTTT,CAWSSGQGTGELFF
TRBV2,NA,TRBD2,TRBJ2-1,TGTGCCAGCAGCCGAGATAGCGGGGGGGGCAATGAGCAGTTCTTC,CASSRDSGGGNEQFF
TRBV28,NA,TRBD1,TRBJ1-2,TGTGCCAGCAGTCCGAGTGGGACAGGCACTCTTAACTATGGCTACACCTTC,CASSPSGTGTLNYGYTF
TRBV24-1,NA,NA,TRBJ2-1,TGTGCCACCAGTGATTCGGGACAAAGTTCTCACAATGAGCAGTTCTTC,CATSDSGQSSHNEQFF
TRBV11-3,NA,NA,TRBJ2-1,TGTGCCAGCAGCTTTGACTCCTATGGGGCCAGAGAGCAGTTCTTC,CASSFDSYGAREQFF
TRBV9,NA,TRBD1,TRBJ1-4,TGTGCCAGCAGCGCGGGACAGGGACGTAGAAAACTGTTTTTT,CASSAGQGRRKLFF
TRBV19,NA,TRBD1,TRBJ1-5,TGTGCCAGTAGTCCCCGGACAGGGAATAGCAATCAGCCCCAGCATTTT,CASSPRTGNSNQPQHF
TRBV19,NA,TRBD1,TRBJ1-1,TGTGCCAGTAGTTCCGGGACAGTGAACACTGAAGCTTTCTTT,CASSSGTVNTEAFF
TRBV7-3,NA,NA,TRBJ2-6,TGTGCCAGCAGCGCTCAGACAGCGAATCTCCGCTCTGGGGCCAACGTCCTGACTTTC,CASSAQTANLRSGANVLTF
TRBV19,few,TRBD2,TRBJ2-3,TGTGCCAGTAGTATTTTACCACTAGCGGGAGTTCTAGGCACAGATACGCAGTATTTT,CASSILPLAGVLGTDTQYF